This T cell receptor beta chain was recorded in a study of tumor-infiltrating lymphocytes in glioblastoma multiforme. TCRB libraries came from RNA via three nested multiplex PCR rounds. TCRB-specific cDNA synthesis used approximately 0.49 ug of total RNA. TCRdb fed the multiplex PCR reads into MiXCR, producing one record per CDR3 protein. Among over 10,000 distinct CDR3 sequences listed, about 66% were seen once. A word on this clonotype: Antigen specificity is unknown.

The study, taken as a whole, reports: Detected clone frequencies may not reflect cell counts, being RNA-based. The T cells in this sample were not sorted into functional subsets. TCR plus mutation findings rest on a single glioblastoma patient.

Deletions cut 1 base from V and 1 base from J, with 5 bases between. This CDR3 spans 13 amino acids. Germline CDR1 DFQATT, CDR2 SNEGSKA (reference sequence). The chain links TRBV20-1 to TRBJ1-3; D unresolved. The source material was brain tumor tissue. The sequence came from a male donor with glioblastoma. CDR3 protein: CSARAFSGNTIYF. The CDR3 DNA reads TGCAGTGCTAGAGCGTTTTCTGGAAACACCATATATTTT.